This entry concerns a single T cell receptor beta chain. Naive CD8 cells lacked CD45RO, underwent positive selection for CCR7 and left out terminally differentiated effector memory CD45RA+ cells. These data originate in a study of shared clonotypes between healthy human individuals. Some clones are missing from TCRdb's copy, which holds only in-frame ones; the method was immunoSEQ multiplex PCR. The repertoire holds approximately 810,000 clones, with almost 95% as singletons. In germline, CDR1 is MNHEY, CDR2 SMNVEV (reference sequence). Trimming removed 5 bases at V and 6 bases at J, with 14 bases between. The CDR3 length is 13 residues.

The source is a man in his thirties or forties in good health. The chain combines TRBV27 with TRBJ2-7; unclear D gene. Material: naive CD8+ T cells sorted from blood. The CDR3 spells CASSMTPRGEQYF. CDR3 in DNA: TGTGCCAGCAGTATGACCCCGCGCGGCGAGCAGTACTTC.